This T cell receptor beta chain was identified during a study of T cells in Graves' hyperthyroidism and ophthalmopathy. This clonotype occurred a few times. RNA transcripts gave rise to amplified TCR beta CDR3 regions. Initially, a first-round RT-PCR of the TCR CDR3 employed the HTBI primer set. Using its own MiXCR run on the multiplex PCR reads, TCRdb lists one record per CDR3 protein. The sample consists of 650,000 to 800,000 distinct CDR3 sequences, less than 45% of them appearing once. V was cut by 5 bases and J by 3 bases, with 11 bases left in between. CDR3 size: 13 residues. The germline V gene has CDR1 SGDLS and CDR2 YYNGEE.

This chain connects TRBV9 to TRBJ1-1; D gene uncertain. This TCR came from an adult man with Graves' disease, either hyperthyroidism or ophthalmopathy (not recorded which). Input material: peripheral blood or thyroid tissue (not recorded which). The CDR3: CASRTETDTEAFF. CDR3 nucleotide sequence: TGTGCCAGCAGAACGGAGACCGACACTGAAGCTTTCTTT.